This T cell receptor (beta chain) was identified in a study of T cells in localized non-small cell lung cancer. Study-level findings and limits: When the top 100 tumor clones were examined, a median approximately 59 of them also appeared in the adjacent lung, which was paired and uninvolved. Clonality peaked in uninvolved adjacent lung rather than tumor. Longer overall survival was seen with higher T cell density measured in blood.

The CDR3 sequence is 14 residues long. The germline CDR1 and CDR2 sequences are SEHNR and FQNEAQ (reference sequence). Trimming removed 5 bases at V and 4 bases at J, with 14 bases between. Sequencing was performed with immunoSEQ multiplex PCR; in TCRdb, only in-frame clones are kept and a portion is missing. This sample has around 79,000 clones, with 80% found just once. About this clone: Its specificity is not known.

The rearrangement links TRBV7-9 to TRBJ2-5; D gene unclear. The receptor was derived from a man between 40 and 70 years old with stage II squamous cell lung carcinoma. The sample here was PBMCs, taken before any cancer treatment. In DNA, the CDR3 is TGTGCCAGCAGCGAGACGTTGGTCATAGAGACCCAGTACTTC. Translated: CASSETLVIETQYF.